Listed here are 21 T cell receptor beta chains from one sample, sequenced in a study of lymphopenia after photon versus proton radiotherapy. Produced via immunoSEQ multiplex PCR; TCRdb's table is partial and in-frame only. The repertoire consists of roughly 150,000 clones, with approximately 90% occurring once and the leading ten covering approximately 4.6%. The source material was peripheral blood, sampled from a patient treated with photon-based radiotherapy. The origin of the receptors is a man aged 50 to 59 with gastric cancer.

The chain couples TRBV5-6 to TRBJ1-1, with no clear D. The CDR3 contains 14 residues. Per the germline V gene, CDR1 is SGHDT and CDR2 is YYEEEE. Between the trimmed V and J ends, which lost 0 bases and 0 bases, there was a span of 6 bases. The CDR3 spells CASSLGLMNTEAFF. CDR3 coding DNA: TGTGCCAGCAGCTTGGGGCTGATGAACACTGAAGCTTTCTTT.

The rearrangement joins TRBV27 to TRBJ2-2; D not certain. Germline-derived CDR1 and CDR2 are MNHEY and SMNVEV (reference sequence). V lost 2 bases, J lost 0 bases, and 4 bases lay in between. The CDR3 loop spans 14 amino acids. CDR3 nucleotides: TGTGCCAGCAGTTTACTGGCGAACACCGGGGAGCTGTTTTTT. Its translation: CASSLLANTGELFF.

The CDR3 here is CASSGPGPWSNEKLFF. The CDR3 region has the DNA TGTGCCAGCAGCGGACCGGGCCCCTGGAGTAATGAAAAACTGTTTTTT. This chain connects TRBV21-1 to TRBJ1-4. TRBV21-1 is recorded as a pseudogene. This CDR3 has 16 residues.

V is TRBV6-5 and J is TRBJ2-3, with 8 bases identical to TRBD2. The CDR3 is 13 amino acids. Germline loops: CDR1 MNHEY, CDR2 SVGAGI. V was pared by 8 bases and J by 5 bases, with 6 bases of the junction left unmatched. Here the CDR3 DNA reads TGTGCCAGCCACACGGGAGGGGTAGATACGCAGTATTTT. Amino acid sequence: CASHTGGVDTQYF.

The chain carries TRBV7-2 and TRBJ1-3; TRBD1 matches at 7 bases. Per germline, CDR1 SGHTA and CDR2 FQGNSA. V lost 3 bases to trimming and J lost 4 bases; unmatched junction nucleotides: 6. The length of the CDR3 is 15 residues. CDR3 sequence reads: CASSFRGQEGNTIYF. CDR3 DNA: TGTGCCAGCAGCTTCCGTGGACAGGAGGGAAACACCATATATTTT.

J is TRBJ1-1 and V is TRBV2; 7 bases fit TRBD1. The CDR3 loop spans 14 amino acids. V was pared by 11 bases and J by 0 bases, with 9 bases of the junction left unmatched. Germline assignment: CDR1 SNHLY and CDR2 FYNNEI. The CDR3 is CALDRAQMNTEAFF. The DNA for the CDR3 is TGTGCCCTCGACAGGGCCCAGATGAACACTGAAGCTTTCTTT. Variable domain in full (rest from reference TRBV2 and TRBJ1-1): EPEVTQTPSHQVTQMGQEVILRCVPISNHLYFYWYRQILGQKVEFLVSFYNNEISEKSEIFDDQFSVERPDGSNFTLKIRSTKLEDSAMYFCALDRAQMNTEAFFGQGTRLTVV.

The gene calls are TRBV19 and TRBJ2-6; 8 bases are shared with TRBD2. Germline V gene lookup returns CDR1 LNHDA and CDR2 SQIVND (reference sequence). The CDR3 length is 15 residues. V shed 8 bases and J 0 bases; nucleotides not matched to a gene: 3. CDR3 bases: TGTGCCAGTCGGGGGGGCGACTCTGGGGCCAACGTCCTGACTTTC. This translates into CASRGGDSGANVLTF.

The V call is TRBV5-1, the J call TRBJ2-4; D not resolved. Germline CDR1 reads SGHRS; CDR2 reads YFSETQ. This CDR3 has 14 residues. The ends were cut back, 0 bases at V and 0 bases at J, with 4 bases in the middle. Here the CDR3 DNA reads TGCGCCAGCAGCTTGGACTTAGCCAAAAACATTCAGTACTTC. As protein: CASSLDLAKNIQYF.

The genes are TRBV27 and TRBJ2-7, with D possibly matching TRBD2 (6 bases). The germline V and J ends were trimmed by 0 bases and 7 bases, with 13 bases remaining between them. Germline assignment: CDR1 MNHEY and CDR2 SMNVEV (reference sequence). The CDR3 runs 14 residues. CDR3 residues: CASSLSGLRGEQYF. DNA for the CDR3: TGTGCCAGCAGTTTATCCGGACTCCGGGGGGAGCAGTACTTC.

In the case of this clone: One base away lies a much larger clone, so this may be a sequencing read error. This same CDR3 is encoded by further DNA sequences in the sample. The V call is TRBV20-1, the J call TRBJ1-2; D is ambiguous. Germline V lookup: CDR1 DFQATT, CDR2 SNEGSKA (reference sequence). The CDR3 sequence is 10 residues long. V lost 0 bases and J lost 6, with 2 bases in between. The CDR3 loop is CSAREDGYTF. CDR3 sequence (DNA): TGCAGTGCTAGAGAAGATGGCTACACCTTC.

The chain joins TRBV5-6 to TRBJ2-7; 8 nucleotides match TRBD2. With V trimmed by 0 bases and J by 0 bases, 2 bases remained unmatched. The CDR3 has 15 residues. Looked up from germline, CDR1 is SGHDT and CDR2 is YYEEEE. The CDR3 sequence is CASSLVSGNSYEQYF. DNA of the CDR3: TGTGCCAGCAGCTTGGTTAGCGGGAACTCCTACGAGCAGTACTTC.

The chain carries TRBV5-1 and TRBJ2-5; TRBD2 aligns across 12 bases. CDR1 and CDR2 (germline): SGHRS, YFSETQ. The CDR3 is 16 amino acids. Germline trimming cut 3 bases from V and 4 bases from J; bases unmatched to any gene: 7. CDR3: CASSSSSSGRGETQYF. CDR3 nucleotides: TGCGCCAGCAGCTCCTCTTCTAGCGGGAGGGGAGAGACCCAGTACTTC.

This chain joins TRBV11-2 and TRBJ2-1, with D perhaps matching TRBD1 or TRBD2 (5 bases each). The ends were cut back, 2 bases at V and 7 bases at J, with 12 bases in the middle. Germline CDR1 is SGHAT and CDR2 is FQNNGV. The CDR3 has 14 residues. This CDR3 is CASSLTGPRNEQFF. The CDR3 DNA sequence: TGTGCCAGCAGCTTAACGGGGCCGAGGAATGAGCAGTTCTTC.

The chain uses TRBV19 and TRBJ2-7, with TRBD1 as a possible D gene (5 bases). V lost 3 bases and J 2 bases, leaving 14 bases between the germline ends. The CDR3 runs to 15 residues. The germline CDR1 and CDR2 sequences are LNHDA and SQIVND (reference sequence). The DNA of the CDR3 is TGTGCCAGTAGTATCGGTCTCGCAGGGCCCTACGAGCAGTACTTC. Translating it yields CASSIGLAGPYEQYF.

This sequence joins TRBV7-9 and TRBJ1-2, with D possibly being TRBD1 (5 bases). CDR1 is SEHNR, CDR2 FQNEAQ, per germline (reference sequence). The CDR3 totals 16 residues. The germline V and J ends were trimmed by 0 bases and 4 bases, with 15 bases remaining between them. The CDR3 spells CASSLAGDPLFYGYTF. The CDR3 bases are TGTGCCAGCAGCTTAGCCGGGGACCCTTTATTCTATGGCTACACCTTC.

This clone was observed a single time. The chain uses TRBV7-6 and TRBJ2-1; 10 positions match TRBD1. Losses at the gene ends were 1 base for V and 2 bases for J; bases not matched to a gene: 2. Per germline, CDR1 SGHVS and CDR2 FNYEAQ. The CDR3 runs 16 residues. This chain's CDR3 is CASSLGGQGTYNEQFF. CDR3 DNA: TGTGCCAGCAGCTTAGGGGGACAGGGGACCTACAATGAGCAGTTCTTC.

The V gene is TRBV6-1, the J gene TRBJ2-7, with D perhaps TRBD2 (6 bases). Germline CDR1 and CDR2: MNHNS and SASEGT. The CDR3 has 13 amino acids. Deletions cut 6 bases from V and 4 bases from J, with 13 bases between. The CDR3 here is CASRGDLGYEQYF. In nucleotides, the CDR3 is TGTGCCAGCAGGGGGGACTTGGGGTACGAGCAGTACTTC.

The chain employs TRBV2 and TRBJ2-3; 12 positions agree with TRBD2. The V gene end was trimmed by 5 bases and the J gene end by 2 bases; junction bases not matched to a gene: 8. This CDR3 has 17 residues. Germline CDR1 reads SNHLY; CDR2 reads FYNNEI. The chain's CDR3 is CASSPRLAGDFTDTQYF. CDR3 sequence (DNA): TGTGCCAGCAGTCCGCGACTAGCGGGAGATTTCACAGATACGCAGTATTTT.

The chain recombines TRBV6-1 with TRBJ2-7; possibly TRBD2 for D (6 bases). Germline V gives CDR1 MNHNS, CDR2 SASEGT. The CDR3 has 14 residues. The V and J ends lost 11 bases and 2 bases respectively, with 19 bases between them. The CDR3: CASASYGGTYEQYF. The CDR3 nucleotides are TGTGCCTCGGCCAGCTATGGCGGGACCTACGAGCAGTACTTC.

V is TRBV18 and J is TRBJ2-7, with TRBD2 matching over 10 bases. The CDR3 runs 16 residues. The germline gives CDR1 KGHSH, CDR2 LQKENI. The V and J ends lost 3 bases and 1 base, in that order; junction bases with no gene match: 6. In nucleotides, the CDR3 is TGTGCCAGCTCACCCGGACTAGCGGAGGGGTCCTACGAGCAGTACTTC. It yields the protein CASSPGLAEGSYEQYF.

The chain is built from TRBV6-1 and TRBJ2-7; 8 bases match TRBD1. V lost 4 bases to trimming and J lost 0 bases; unmatched junction nucleotides: 2. This CDR3 has 14 amino acids. The germline V gene has CDR1 MNHNS and CDR2 SASEGT. The CDR3 nucleotides read TGTGCCAGCAGTGTTGGACAGGGCTCCTACGAGCAGTACTTC. Protein: CASSVGQGSYEQYF.